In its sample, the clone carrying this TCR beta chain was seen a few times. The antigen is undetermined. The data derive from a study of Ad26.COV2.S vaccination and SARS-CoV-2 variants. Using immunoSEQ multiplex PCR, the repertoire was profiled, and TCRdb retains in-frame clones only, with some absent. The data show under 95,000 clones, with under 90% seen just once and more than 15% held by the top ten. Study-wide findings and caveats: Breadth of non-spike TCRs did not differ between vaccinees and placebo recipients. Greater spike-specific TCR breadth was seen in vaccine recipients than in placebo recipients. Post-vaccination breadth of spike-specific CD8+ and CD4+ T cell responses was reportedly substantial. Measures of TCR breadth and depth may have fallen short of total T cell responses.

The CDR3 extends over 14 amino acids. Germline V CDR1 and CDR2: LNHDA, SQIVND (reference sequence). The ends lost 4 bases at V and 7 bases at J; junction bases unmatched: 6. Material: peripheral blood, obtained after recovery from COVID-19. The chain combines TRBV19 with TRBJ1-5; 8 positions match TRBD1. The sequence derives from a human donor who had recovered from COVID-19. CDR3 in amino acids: CASSRPGGEQPQHF. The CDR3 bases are TGTGCCAGTAGTAGACCAGGGGGCGAACAGCCCCAGCATTTT.